This record concerns one TCR beta chain sequence. No antigen is known for it. The record has no base qualities; no much larger clone is one base away. Libraries were built with the immunoSEQ multiplex PCR assay. The study's processing was this. A statistical classification framework was built to diagnose cytomegalovirus status from the catalog of TCR beta chain sequences. TCRdb obtained this table from immuneACCESS and retained in-frame rearrangements with V and J assigned. These tables miss some clones; where compared with another copy, unresolved V genes account for less than half of the shortfall, and the remainder is unexplained. V, J and clone size derive from that table, while D and trimming were established from the DNA sequence. A total of under 250,000 clones appear in this sample, 87% of them only once. 2.5% to 3% of the sample goes to the ten largest clones. This sample was included in a study of cytomegalovirus exposure and HLA in healthy donors (dated by TCRdb to 2015 to 2018). Turning to the overall study: According to a later analysis, one platform produced both the 110 or so validation repertoires and the 666 repertoires of the first cohort. The study aimed to test whether cataloging public T cell receptors could reveal signatures of past pathogen exposure. A separate validation cohort of about 110 different subjects was used in addition to the 666-subject first cohort. The study combined high-throughput TCR immunosequencing, statistical association of individual TCRs with disease status, and machine learning to predict cytomegalovirus infection status.

What the authors observed across the whole study: A few of the identified cytomegalovirus-associated TCR beta chains were confirmed in vitro to be specific for cytomegalovirus antigens. It was suggested by the authors that the approach could potentially be generalized to other disease states and immunological phenotypes. The study gave a list of under 200 TCR beta chains associated with cytomegalovirus. All 120 or so repertoires were used to score co-occurrence in the validation cohort in a later analysis, because that analysis had no HLA typing for the cohort. Across donors, most TCR sequences were observed very rarely, whereas some public TCRs were present in many individuals. The classifier was reported to diagnose cytomegalovirus status with high specificity and sensitivity in both the original and validation cohorts. A later analysis found that TCRs clustered in the first cohort also tended to co-occur in the roughly 120 validation repertoires, with 94% of cluster scores above 0.

Donors formed part of the validation cohort, which comprised fewer than 150 subjects and was distinct from the first cohort of several hundred subjects. From the cysteine up to the phenylalanine, the CDR3 has a length of 12 residues. Only the CDR3 DNA is retained, 36 bases long and in frame from the first base. CDR1 and CDR2, looked up from the germline V gene (reference sequence), are SEHNR and FQNEAQ. Between the V and J ends, shortened by 1 base and 11 bases respectively, the junction contains 10 bases. The chain couples TRBV7-9 to TRBJ2-3; D gene: possibly TRBD1, on 5 matching bases. This receptor was identified in a man aged 18 to 35 in good health and CMV-seronegative. The specimen was PBMCs. The CDR3 region: CASSLDRSMQYF. The DNA is TGTGCCAGCAGCTTAGACAGGTCAATGCAGTATTTT.